This TCR beta chain was obtained from a study of monozygotic twins with inflammatory bowel disease (dated by TCRdb to between 2018 and 2021). About the study as a whole: In total, approximately 28 monozygotic twin pairs made up the full study: 19 Danish pairs, all IBD-discordant, plus nine German pairs, of which four were IBD-concordant and five were IBD-discordant. The search for disease-associated traits relied mainly on comparing IBD patients with their genetically identical healthy co-twins within discordant pairs. Each individual had, on average, about 151 000 unique TCRalpha sequences and 181 000 unique TCRbeta sequences available for analysis. The paper as a whole reports these results and caveats: Concordant and discordant twins showed no difference in repertoire similarity, possibly because of limited statistical power. TCRbeta repertoire diversity, by inverse Simpson index, was decreased in IBD patients compared with their healthy co-twins. Compared with healthy twins, IBD patients had fewer clonotypes in common with other individuals, a difference most pronounced in patients showing signs of disease activity. Background noise and inter-individual variability may have been introduced into the repertoires by the differing immunosuppressive treatments among patients. The results gave no support for a single strong signal or clonotype linked to IBD. Different T cell subtypes could not be distinguished in the analysis.

The CDR3 spans 14 residues, from the cysteine through the phenylalanine. No DNA is given. CDR1 and CDR2, per the germline V gene, are SGHRS and YFSETQ. The protocol used for the library was 5' RACE. Preparation of each TCR library used roughly 3.5 ug of total RNA. For each sample, cDNA synthesis was carried out in eight separate reactions using SMARTScribe reverse transcriptase. During cDNA synthesis, unique molecular identifiers containing a 6-nucleotide sample barcode were introduced by template switching. TCRalpha and TCRbeta cDNA was amplified by two nested PCRs of approximately 17 and 9 cycles, with bead purification after each PCR. Before amplification, the cDNA was treated with uracil DNA-glycosylase and purified using the QIAquick PCR purification kit. In the second PCR, Illumina TruSeq-compatible adapters and sample-specific barcodes were added. TapeStation and Qubit were used to check library quality and concentration, and roughly 5.5 ng of each library was pooled. The pooled libraries were sequenced with 2 x 100 bp reads and custom sequencing primers on an Illumina HiSeq2500 single-index Rapid Run. The paper's processing steps were these. PCR and sequencing errors were corrected by UMI-based consensus assembly using MiGEC version 1.2.6. MiXCR version 2.1.1 was used for V(D)J alignment, clonotype assembly and CDR3 extraction. To normalise gene usage, clonotype sharing and MAIT/NKT TCR abundance, the top 1000, 10 000 and 20 000 clonotypes in each sample were analysed. After downsampling to 27 000 UMIs, diversity was calculated as the inverse Simpson index using the vegan R package. Statistical testing used paired Mann-Whitney U tests on the discordant twin pairs and applied Benjamini-Hochberg correction for multiple testing. Following TCRdb reprocessing, every CDR3 protein sequence forms one entry, and DNA is not provided. In this record, the V and J calls reflect TCRdb's handling and not the investigators' own analysis. The table of this sample itemizes about 150,000 distinct CDR3 sequences. In total, the top ten clones hold 0.95% to 1.5% of the sample.

A roughly 2.5 ml peripheral blood sample was drawn into PAXgene tubes per donor and stored at -80°C. Total RNA was isolated from whole blood with the PAXgene blood miRNA kit on an automated QIAcube, without T cell sorting. Peripheral blood from monozygotic twin pairs concordant or discordant for inflammatory bowel disease was subjected to deep TCRalpha and TCRbeta repertoire profiling with unique molecular barcoding. Smoking habits were recorded for all twin pairs, and individuals were classified as current, former or never smokers. Turning to this clonotype: Its antigen remains unidentified.

This chain joins TRBV5-1 to TRBJ1-1. Sequenced: blood. This clonotype was sampled from a human donor with ulcerative colitis or Crohn's disease, or a healthy co-twin of an affected twin (not recorded which). Here the CDR3 is given as CASSSGTYYTEAFF.